What follows are 24 T cell receptor beta chains derived from one specimen sequenced in a study of blood T cell repertoires in COVID-19. Sequencing was performed with immunoSEQ multiplex PCR; in TCRdb, only in-frame clones are kept and a portion is missing. The profile shows 50,000 to 60,000 clones, around 83% of them singletons. Sequenced input: peripheral blood. These receptors were collected from a human donor in a cohort sampled during active or convalescent COVID-19.

The chain has TRBV7-2 and TRBJ1-1; 7 nucleotides align to TRBD1. CDR1 and CDR2 from the germline V gene are SGHTA and FQGNSA. The CDR3 sequence is 17 residues long. J gave up 4 bases and V 0 bases, and 11 bases lay outside the gene matches. The CDR3: CASSLALLRTGGTEAFF. The CDR3 coding sequence is TGTGCCAGCAGCTTAGCTCTTTTACGGACAGGCGGCACTGAAGCTTTCTTT.

The gene calls are TRBV9 and TRBJ1-2; D may be TRBD1 (6 bases). V lost 3 bases to trimming and J lost 8 bases, with 20 bases between them. The CDR3 runs 15 residues. Germline values: CDR1 SGDLS, CDR2 YYNGEE. CDR3 amino acids: CASSGYREQGVGYTF. CDR3 DNA: TGTGCCAGCAGCGGATACCGGGAACAGGGTGTAGGCTACACCTTC.

The V gene is TRBV19, the J gene TRBJ1-4, with 8 bases aligning to TRBD1. The V gene's germline CDR1 is LNHDA and CDR2 SQIVND (reference sequence). The V and J ends lost 6 bases and 4 bases, in that order; junction bases with no gene match: 10. The CDR3 consists of 16 residues. The CDR3 spells CASRPSRQGYNEKLFF. The CDR3 DNA is TGTGCCAGTAGGCCTAGTCGACAGGGGTATAATGAAAAACTGTTTTTT.

This clone was seen a single time. The chain links TRBV19 to TRBJ1-2; no definite D call. Germline CDR1 LNHDA, CDR2 SQIVND (reference sequence). The CDR3 contains 12 residues. V was cut by 11 bases and J by 5 bases, with 15 bases left in between. CDR3 coding DNA: TGTGCCTCAGCAGAGGTCCCGTATGGCTACACCTTC. Protein product: CASAEVPYGYTF.

CDR3 sequence (DNA): TGTGCCAGCAGCCAAGGGGGACGGGACAGACCAACCGGGGAGCTGTTTTTT. The encoded protein is CASSQGGRDRPTGELFF. The rearrangement joins TRBV3-1 (or the pseudogene TRBV3-2) to TRBJ2-2; 7 positions match TRBD1. This CDR3 has 17 residues. V trimming: 1 base; J trimming: 5 bases; junction bases outside the gene matches: 10. Germline loops: CDR1 LGHDT, CDR2 YNNKEL (reference sequence).

The table lists this clone with a few counts. The chain is built from TRBV19 and TRBJ1-4, with D possibly matching TRBD1 (5 bases). The CDR3 consists of 14 residues. The V gene's germline CDR1 is LNHDA and CDR2 SQIVND (reference sequence). Trimming shortened V by 3 bases and J by 5 bases, and 10 bases separated the two germline ends. The CDR3 nucleotides are TGTGCCAGTAGTATCCCAGGGCCAAATGAAAAACTGTTTTTT. Residues: CASSIPGPNEKLFF.

The V gene is TRBV6-5, the J gene TRBJ2-7; D is unresolved. The CDR3 extends over 14 amino acids. Germline-derived CDR1 and CDR2 are MNHEY and SVGAGI. The ends were cut back, 3 bases at V and 2 bases at J, with 11 bases in the middle. The DNA of the CDR3 is TGTGCCAGCAGTTATCAACACAGCACCTACGAGCAGTACTTC. Translating it yields CASSYQHSTYEQYF.

The chain joins TRBV13 to TRBJ1-1; TRBD1 might be the D (5 bases). Trimming took 1 base from V and 7 from J, leaving 16 bases between them. The CDR3 is 15 amino acids. From germline, CDR1 is PRHDT and CDR2 FYEKMQ (reference sequence). CDR3 DNA sequence: TGTGCCAGCAGCTTAGTTCCGGGGGACCCTTTTGAAGCTTTCTTT. Protein sequence: CASSLVPGDPFEAFF. The complete variable domain, with remaining parts taken from reference TRBV13 and TRBJ1-1, reads AAGVIQSPRHLIKEKRETATLKCYPIPRHDTVYWYQQGPGQDPQFLISFYEKMQSDKGSIPDRFSAQQFSDYHSELNMSSLELGDSALYFCASSLVPGDPFEAFFGQGTRLTVV.

The rearrangement joins TRBV3-1 (or the pseudogene TRBV3-2) to TRBJ1-6; 7 bases line up with TRBD1. J was trimmed by 9 bases and V by 0 bases; bases with no gene match: 5. Germline V gene sequence: CDR1 LGHDT, CDR2 YNNKEL (reference sequence). The CDR3 is 15 amino acids. CDR3 loop: CASSQDRGRFSPLHF. DNA for the CDR3: TGTGCCAGCAGCCAAGATAGGGGGCGGTTTTCACCCCTCCACTTT.

A few counts support this clone. The chain combines TRBV5-5 with TRBJ1-2; TRBD1 matches at 8 bases. Germline loops: CDR1 SGHKS, CDR2 YYEKEE (reference sequence). The CDR3 is 14 amino acids. With V trimmed by 0 bases and J by 6 bases, 4 bases remained unmatched. The CDR3 DNA reads as TGTGCCAGCAGCTTGGGACAGGGGCTGAATGGCTACACCTTC. Protein product: CASSLGQGLNGYTF.

The chain is built from TRBV25-1 and TRBJ1-4, with a weak D call TRBD1 (6 bases). Germline CDR1 MGHDK, CDR2 SYGVNS. Trimming pared 3 bases from V and 4 bases from J, leaving 12 bases between. The CDR3 runs to 15 residues. The CDR3 here is CASSDHRVVNEKLFF. The CDR3 bases are TGTGCCAGCAGTGATCACAGGGTGGTTAATGAAAAACTGTTTTTT.

This clone was recorded once. This CDR3 reads CASSSHSNSPLHF. The CDR3 DNA reads TGTGCCAGCAGCTCACACAGTAATTCACCCCTCCACTTT. The V gene is TRBV11-2, the J gene TRBJ1-6, with no clear D. There are 13 residues in the CDR3. Germline V gene sequence: CDR1 SGHAT, CDR2 FQNNGV. V was cut by 4 bases and J by 6 bases, with 7 bases left in between.

The chain joins TRBV11-1 to TRBJ2-3, with TRBD2 as a possible D gene (5 bases). Trimming removed 5 bases at V and 6 bases at J, with 18 bases between. CDR3 length equals 15 residues. Germline CDR1 and CDR2: SGHAT and FQDESV (reference sequence). The CDR3 reads CASSPPWGGSDTQYF. The CDR3 DNA sequence: TGTGCCAGCAGCCCCCCGTGGGGTGGGAGCGATACGCAGTATTTT.

This clone appeared a few times. The chain carries TRBV21-1 and TRBJ1-1; the D call in the table, TRBD1, was not verified against the DNA. TRBV21-1 is a pseudogene. CDR3 size: 19 residues. The CDR3 reads CASSKAQWRGPPGRDEAFF. The CDR3 DNA sequence: TGTGCCAGCAGCAAAGCGCAATGGAGGGGGCCGCCTGGCCGGGATGAAGCTTTCTTT.

The rearrangement uses TRBV4-1 and TRBJ2-3; weak D call: TRBD2 (6 bases). CDR1 MGHRA and CDR2 YSYEKL come from the germline V gene. V was cut by 4 bases and J by 3 bases, with 11 bases left in between. This CDR3 has 14 residues. CDR3 bases: TGCGCCAGCAGCCGGGACTTCAAGACAGATACGCAGTATTTT. Translated, it gives CASSRDFKTDTQYF.

The chain has TRBV3-1 (or the pseudogene TRBV3-2) and TRBJ2-5; TRBD2 aligns across 9 bases. Germline CDR1 LGHDT, CDR2 YNNKEL (reference sequence). The junction had 3 bases not matched to a gene; V was cut back by 2 bases and J by 2 bases. The length of the CDR3 is 15 residues. CDR3 DNA sequence: TGTGCCAGCAGCCAACTAGCGGGGACGCAAGAGACCCAGTACTTC. It is translated as CASSQLAGTQETQYF.

The rearrangement joins TRBV20-1 to TRBJ1-5; the D gene is possibly TRBD1 (6 bases). The germline CDR1 and CDR2 sequences are DFQATT and SNEGSKA (reference sequence). V was clipped by 3 bases and J by 1 base, with 16 bases between them. This CDR3 is 16 amino acids long. CDR3 residues: CSASPRGVWSNQPQHF. Written as DNA, the CDR3 is TGCAGTGCTAGTCCCAGGGGTGTGTGGAGCAATCAGCCCCAGCATTTT.

This clone was seen a single time. This chain joins TRBV24-1 and TRBJ2-1, with TRBD2 matching over 14 bases. The CDR3 is made up of 16 amino acids. CDR1 and CDR2 from the germline V gene are KGHDR and SFDVKD. J lost 10 bases, V lost 3 bases, and 7 bases had no gene match. CDR3 nucleotides: TGTGCCACCAGTGATAGCGGGACTAGCGGGGGCCTAGAGCAGTTCTTC. Its translation is CATSDSGTSGGLEQFF.

The chain recombines TRBV7-9 with TRBJ2-7; 9 positions agree with TRBD1. After removal of 4 bases from V and 6 bases from J, the junction contained 1 base not matched to a gene. The CDR3 runs to 12 residues. CDR1 and CDR2 from the germline V gene are SEHNR and FQNEAQ (reference sequence). Written as DNA, the CDR3 is TGTGCCAGCAGCTCGACAGGGGGCGAGCAGTACTTC. It yields the protein CASSSTGGEQYF.

The CDR3 bases are TGTGCCTGGAGGGCCGGGACAGGGTCTGGGAATCAGCCCCAGCATTTT. Amino acids: CAWRAGTGSGNQPQHF. The chain joins TRBV30 to TRBJ1-5, with TRBD1 matching over 9 bases. Trimming removed 3 bases from V and 4 bases from J; junction bases left unmatched: 10. This CDR3 is 16 amino acids long. Looked up from germline, CDR1 is GTSNPN and CDR2 is SVGIG (reference sequence).

This clone was detected only once. The CDR3 loop reads CASSLRLTGEETQYF. DNA for the CDR3: TGTGCCAGCAGTCTACGATTGACAGGGGAAGAGACCCAGTACTTC. The chain joins TRBV11-1 to TRBJ2-5; 8 nucleotides align to TRBD1. The J segment lost 3 bases and the V segment lost 6 bases, leaving 9 bases of the junction unmatched. The CDR3 has 15 residues. Germline V gene lookup returns CDR1 SGHAT and CDR2 FQDESV (reference sequence).

The chain couples TRBV27 to TRBJ2-5, with 16 bases identical to TRBD2. CDR1 is MNHEY, CDR2 SMNVEV, per germline (reference sequence). Unmatched junction bases numbered 9, after V lost 0 bases and J lost 2 bases. The CDR3 consists of 20 residues. In DNA, the CDR3 is TGTGCCAGCAGTTTATCGCCGGGACTAGCGGGGGGGAATGTACAAGAGACCCAGTACTTC. Its protein is CASSLSPGLAGGNVQETQYF.

The gene calls are TRBV30 and TRBJ2-2; tentatively, D is TRBD2 (5 bases). V was pared by 2 bases and J by 8 bases, with 9 bases between. The CDR3 is made up of 12 amino acids. The germline V gene encodes CDR1 GTSNPN and CDR2 SVGIG (reference sequence). The CDR3 DNA sequence: TGTGCCTGGAGTCTAGCATCGGGGGAGCTGTTTTTT. As protein: CAWSLASGELFF.

The rearrangement links TRBV25-1 to TRBJ1-1; D unclear. V shed 2 bases and J shed 1 base, with 14 bases lying between them. Germline V gives CDR1 MGHDK, CDR2 SYGVNS. The CDR3 runs to 16 residues. CDR3 nucleotides: TGTGCCAGCAGTGAAATTGGAGGAGGCTGGAACACTGAAGCTTTCTTT. Translation: CASSEIGGGWNTEAFF.